This TCR beta chain is drawn from a study of cytotoxic CD8 clonotypes in ibrutinib-treated CLL. Study-wide findings and caveats: Clonality grew at ibrutinib response; at progression, it decreased back toward baseline.

The method was immunoSEQ multiplex PCR; TCRdb's version includes in-frame clones alone and lacks a portion of them. The table records some 200,000 clones, 72% of them present only once. V shed 10 bases and J shed 1 base, with 7 bases lying between them. This CDR3 comprises 11 residues. The germline V gene encodes CDR1 MDHEN and CDR2 SYDVKM. A note on this clone: Its antigen is currently unknown.

This clonotype was obtained from a human donor with chronic lymphocytic leukemia. This sample comprised PBMCs, obtained after 24 months of ibrutinib treatment. J is TRBJ1-1 and V is TRBV28, with D unresolved. The CDR3 DNA follows: TGTGCCACCACGACGAACACTGAAGCTTTCTTT. It yields the protein CATTTNTEAFF.